The 20 T cell receptor beta chains below were found in one sample sequenced in a study of cytomegalovirus exposure and HLA in healthy donors (dated by TCRdb to the late 2010s). Receptor libraries were prepared by the immunoSEQ multiplex PCR assay. For the multiplex PCR, a mixture combining 60 forward primers for TCR Vbeta segments and 13 reverse primers for TCR Jbeta segments was used. The clones in this table, taken by TCRdb from immuneACCESS, are in-frame only. Not every clone is retained; where verified, under half of the shortfall comes from an unresolved V gene, and the cause of the rest is unknown. The sample's clone listing holds approximately 120,000 clones. The top ten clones comprise more than 0.8% of the sample. Sequenced: PBMCs. Receptor source: a man aged 18 to 30 in good health and CMV-seronegative.

The chain carries TRBV5-8 and TRBJ2-1, with TRBD2 matching 7 bases. CDR1 and CDR2 from the germline V gene are SGHTS and YDEGEE. The CDR3 spans 14 residues. V trimming: 5 bases; J trimming: 0 bases; junction bases outside the gene matches: 2. The CDR3 region is CASRWTSSYNEQFF. CDR3 DNA: TGTGCCAGCAGATGGACTAGCTCCTACAATGAGCAGTTCTTC.

The rearrangement uses TRBV10-3 and TRBJ2-7, with a possible D match to TRBD1 (5 bases). Germline V CDR1 and CDR2: ENHRY, SYGVKD. The CDR3 runs to 14 residues. With 4 bases removed from V and 0 bases from J, the gap between germline ends came to 10 bases. CDR3 nucleotides: TGTGCCATCAGTGCGATGACAGACTCCTACGAGCAGTACTTC. The encoded protein is CAISAMTDSYEQYF.

The chain links TRBV28 to TRBJ1-4, with 11 bases that match TRBD1. Germline assignment: CDR1 MDHEN and CDR2 SYDVKM. The length of the CDR3 is 16 residues. V shed 7 bases, J shed 6 bases, and the junction held 10 bases outside the gene matches. The DNA of the CDR3 is TGTGCCAGCAATTCCCCCGGGGACAGGGGGTATGAAAAACTGTTTTTT. Amino acid sequence: CASNSPGDRGYEKLFF.

V and J are TRBV13 and TRBJ2-7, with 9 nucleotides matching TRBD2. This CDR3 contains 15 residues. V lost 5 bases and J lost 4; bases outside the gene matches: 9. Per germline, CDR1 PRHDT and CDR2 FYEKMQ (reference sequence). This CDR3 reads CASSRYGTSIYEQYF. The CDR3 coding sequence is TGTGCCAGCAGCAGGTACGGGACTAGCATTTACGAGCAGTACTTC.

This rearrangement joins TRBV30 to TRBJ1-3; 8 bases line up with TRBD1. The CDR3 covers 15 residues. Unmatched junction bases numbered 4, after V lost 1 base and J lost 2 bases. Germline CDR1 and CDR2: GTSNPN and SVGIG (reference sequence). Here the CDR3 reads CAWSDRGYPGNTIYF. CDR3 bases: TGTGCCTGGAGTGACAGGGGGTATCCTGGAAACACCATATATTTT.

This chain links TRBV9 with TRBJ2-7; TRBD2 matches 13 bases. Germline lookup yields CDR1 SGDLS and CDR2 YYNGEE. There are 16 residues in the CDR3. Trimming cost V 3 bases and J 2 bases; bases outside gene matches: 5. The CDR3 spells CASSATGTSGAYEQYF. In DNA, the CDR3 is TGTGCCAGCAGCGCAACCGGGACTAGCGGGGCCTACGAGCAGTACTTC. Full variable domain (remainder filled in from reference TRBV9 and TRBJ2-7): DSGVTQTPKHLITATGQRVTLRCSPRSGDLSVYWYQQSLDQGLQFLIQYYNGEERAKGNILERFSAQQFPDLHSELNLSSLELGDSALYFCASSATGTSGAYEQYFGPGTRLTVT.

The chain combines TRBV7-2 with TRBJ2-7, with 8 bases fitting TRBD1. The CDR3 sequence is 15 residues long. Germline loops: CDR1 SGHTA, CDR2 FQGNSA. Trimming took 0 bases from V and 5 from J; bases not matched to a gene: 6. CDR3 sequence (DNA): TGTGCCAGCAGCTTAGCGGGGACAGGACCCGACGAGCAGTACTTC. It translates to CASSLAGTGPDEQYF.

The chain carries TRBV27 and TRBJ1-4; perhaps TRBD1 as D (5 bases). Trimming left V 3 bases short and J 4 bases short, with 12 bases between. Germline V gene lookup returns CDR1 MNHEY and CDR2 SMNVEV (reference sequence). The CDR3 is made up of 15 amino acids. CDR3 protein: CASSFGRGRNEKLFF. The CDR3 coding sequence is TGTGCCAGCAGTTTCGGGCGGGGCCGTAATGAAAAACTGTTTTTT.

The chain recombines TRBV7-2 with TRBJ1-2, with no clear D. CDR1 and CDR2 (germline): SGHTA, FQGNSA. This CDR3 contains 15 residues. V lost 5 bases and J lost 7, with 20 bases in between. The CDR3 protein is CASSMTEKRVAGYTF. CDR3 bases: TGTGCCAGCAGCATGACGGAGAAACGGGTCGCTGGCTACACCTTC.

V is TRBV9 and J is TRBJ2-1; a possible D gene is TRBD2 (5 bases). This CDR3 is 14 amino acids long. The V and J ends lost 4 bases and 6 bases respectively, with 14 bases between them. The germline gives CDR1 SGDLS, CDR2 YYNGEE. CDR3 loop: CASSPRPGGNEQFF. The CDR3 DNA is TGTGCCAGCAGCCCCCGTCCCGGAGGCAATGAGCAGTTCTTC.

DNA of the CDR3: TGTGCCAGCTCACCCTCTCGGACAAGTGACTACGAGCAGTACTTC. This translates into CASSPSRTSDYEQYF. V gene TRBV18 combines with J gene TRBJ2-7, with D possibly matching TRBD1 (5 bases). The germline V and J ends were trimmed by 3 bases and 3 bases, with 15 bases remaining between them. This CDR3 is built from 15 residues. Germline V gene lookup returns CDR1 KGHSH and CDR2 LQKENI.

The chain couples TRBV7-7 to TRBJ2-1; 9 bases match TRBD2. The CDR3 loop spans 13 amino acids. Germline CDR1 reads SSHAT; CDR2 reads FNYEAQ (reference sequence). The V and J ends lost 1 base and 10 bases, in that order; junction bases with no gene match: 2. CDR3 in amino acids: CASSLGREGEQFF. For the CDR3, the DNA is TGTGCCAGCAGCTTAGGGCGGGAGGGCGAGCAGTTCTTC.

The V call is TRBV11-3, the J call TRBJ2-2, with D possibly matching TRBD1 (5 bases). Germline CDR1 is SGHNT and CDR2 is YENEEA. The V end was cut by 1 base, the J end by 4 bases, with 10 bases between. The CDR3 contains 15 residues. The CDR3 is CASSLGGRATGELFF. Here the CDR3 DNA reads TGTGCCAGCAGCTTAGGGGGCAGGGCCACCGGGGAGCTGTTTTTT. Combining the CDR3 with reference TRBV11-3 and TRBJ2-2 gives the whole variable domain EAGVVQSPRYKIIEKKQPVAFWCNPISGHNTLYWYLQNLGQGPELLIRYENEEAVDDSQLPKDRFSAERLKGVDSTLKIQPAELGDSAVYLCASSLGGRATGELFFGEGSRLTVL.

V is TRBV28 and J is TRBJ2-7, with 8 bases aligning to TRBD1. Losses at the gene ends were 5 bases for V and 1 base for J; bases not matched to a gene: 10. The CDR3 runs 16 residues. The germline V gene encodes CDR1 MDHEN and CDR2 SYDVKM. The CDR3 DNA sequence: TGTGCCAGCAGTCCCTCGGGACAGGCGCCATCCTACGAGCAGTACTTC. Its protein is CASSPSGQAPSYEQYF.

The V call is TRBV6-4, the J call TRBJ1-2; D perhaps matches TRBD1 (5 bases). CDR1 and CDR2 from the germline V gene are MRHNA and SNTAGT. CDR3 length equals 13 residues. Trimming took off 4 bases at V and 0 bases at J, with 6 bases between the two ends. CDR3 protein: CASSVTANYGYTF. CDR3 sequence (DNA): TGTGCCAGCAGTGTGACAGCTAACTATGGCTACACCTTC.

The chain recombines TRBV15 with TRBJ1-4, with D perhaps TRBD1 (5 bases). CDR1 is LNHNV, CDR2 YYDKDF, per germline (reference sequence). The V gene lost 3 bases and the J gene lost 6 bases, with 17 bases spanning the gap. The length of the CDR3 is 16 residues. CDR3 region: CATSRGTGRGDEKLFF. The CDR3 coding sequence is TGTGCCACCAGCAGGGGAACCGGCCGGGGGGATGAAAAACTGTTTTTT.

The J gene is TRBJ2-7, the V gene TRBV6-1; 8 positions agree with TRBD2. In germline, CDR1 is MNHNS, CDR2 SASEGT. CDR3 size: 15 residues. V lost 3 bases, J lost 4 bases, and 8 bases stayed unmatched. The CDR3 reads CASSDRLAGEYEQYF. CDR3 bases: TGTGCCAGCAGTGACCGTCTAGCGGGTGAATACGAGCAGTACTTC.

This rearrangement joins TRBV21-1 to TRBJ2-7; TRBD2 is the table's D call and was not checked against the DNA. TRBV21-1 represents a pseudogene. This CDR3 comprises 11 residues. The CDR3 DNA reads as TGTGCCAGCAGACCTGAGTACGAGCAGTACTTC. Its protein product is CASRPEYEQYF.

In DNA form, the CDR3 reads TGTGCCAGTAGTCCTTATCCTTTTGGAGGATCGGACAGATCCTCTGGAAACACCATATATTTT. This sequence encodes CASSPYPFGGSDRSSGNTIYF. V is TRBV19 and J is TRBJ1-3; D might be TRBD1 (6 bases). V gave up 5 bases and J gave up 0 bases, with 29 bases separating them. CDR1 is LNHDA, CDR2 SQIVND, per germline (reference sequence). This CDR3 has 21 amino acids.

This sequence joins TRBV7-8 and TRBJ1-4; 8 nucleotides agree with TRBD1. Germline V gives CDR1 SGHVS, CDR2 FQNEAQ. V lost 5 bases to trimming and J lost 4 bases; unmatched junction nucleotides: 9. The length of the CDR3 is 16 residues. Here the CDR3 reads CASSHKRTGFNEKLFF. CDR3 DNA sequence: TGTGCCAGCAGCCATAAGAGGACAGGGTTTAATGAAAAACTGTTTTTT.